Listed below are T cell receptor beta chains from one sample, sequenced in a study of beta chain features in type 1 diabetes. Method: immunoSEQ multiplex PCR; TCRdb's copy keeps in-frame clones and lacks some. The sample carries 250,000 to 400,000 clones, approximately 15% recorded once. Sequenced material: central memory CD4+ T cells from blood. The receptors originated from a young man in good health. Each CDR3 is given without its conserved first and last residue. Clone size, where shown, is once, few, many, or a class for clones that have expanded.

few,TRBJ1-5,TRBV6-1,ASGSNQPQH
-,TRBJ2-1,TRBV18,ASSSLPGTASSYNEQF
few,TRBJ2-5,TRBV6-1,ASRPGTSGETQY
few,TRBJ2-3,TRBV11-2,ASSLAGQPRDTQY
few,TRBJ2-3,TRBV11-3,ASSRIAGGTDTQY
-,TRBJ2-5,TRBV7-2,ASSLARLAGEGTQY
-,TRBJ1-1,TRBV20-1,SASKQPAF
-,TRBJ1-2,TRBV4-3,ASSRGQDYGYT
-,TRBJ2-5,TRBV25-1,ASSPAGGNQETQY
-,TRBJ1-6,TRBV27,ASRPQIDNSPLH
few,TRBJ1-2,TRBV29-1,SVLTGEGYT
-,TRBJ2-6,TRBV5-1,ASSPGQGAGANVLT
-,TRBJ1-5,TRBV4-3,ASSQEADQPQH
many,TRBJ2-1,TRBV14,ASSRSGTRLEQF
many,TRBJ2-1,TRBV28,ASRLDGDTAYNEQF
few,TRBJ1-4,TRBV9,ASSEGDMREKLF
few,TRBJ2-1,TRBV7-8,ASSLTGTRGNEQF
many,TRBJ2-6,TRBV19,ASSDGLGANVLT
few,TRBJ1-1,TRBV6-6,ASSQADRGKTF
-,TRBJ1-2,TRBV6-1,ASSEFTVHGYT
few,TRBJ2-1,TRBV18,ASSPGQGEYNEQF
many,TRBJ2-3,TRBV5-1,ASSLEGSLDTQY
few,TRBJ1-2,TRBV30,AWSVRRTGGYGYT
few,TRBJ1-5,TRBV21-1,ASSKGYTGGFYSNQPQH
few,TRBJ1-1,TRBV5-4,ASSAPQGGGNTEAF
-,TRBJ1-1,TRBV18,ASSSLPLTGAAEAF
-,TRBJ1-1,TRBV9,ASSVGGKATEAF
-,TRBJ1-1,TRBV5-5,ASSPLTGTANTEAF
-,TRBJ2-3,TRBV6-5,ASSYSSGRTDTQY
few,TRBJ2-1,TRBV11-2,ASSLLRASSYNEQF
-,TRBJ2-1,TRBV11-2,ASSLGTSGHNEQF
few,TRBJ1-3,TRBV5-1,ASSQGRPGPIY
-,TRBJ2-5,TRBV11-2,ASSLTGVGETQY
few,TRBJ2-3,TRBV5-4,ASSRLGFSGGTDTQY
few,TRBJ2-1,TRBV19,ASSMVGGRAGINEQF
-,TRBJ1-2,TRBV11-2,ASSPQGNYGYT
few,TRBJ2-1,TRBV5-4,ASKIWGKWDEQF
-,TRBJ2-5,TRBV25-1,ASSATGQGWFEETQY
few,TRBJ1-4,TRBV29-1,SVEGGSLGEKLF
-,TRBJ1-2,TRBV4-2,ASSQEESKPYGYT
-,TRBJ2-1,TRBV7-3,ASSSGLRGNEQF
-,TRBJ1-1,TRBV7-2,ASSLDSETEAF
-,TRBJ2-2,TRBV14,ASSPLAGHTGELF
-,TRBJ2-2,TRBV7-8,ASSLVQGNTGELF
-,TRBJ1-1,TRBV5-4,ASTKTDTGEAF
-,TRBJ1-1,TRBV7-3,ASRQGRNTEAF
few,TRBJ1-4,TRBV9,ASSSQGQGRNEKLF
-,TRBJ2-1,TRBV4-3,ASSHDRGWNNEQF
few,TRBJ1-3,TRBV30,AWSSWGESSGNTIY
few,TRBJ1-1,TRBV4-1,ASRSEVNTEAF
-,TRBJ2-7,TRBV11-2,ASSLDYTYEQY
few,TRBJ1-1,TRBV6-5,ASSYSGGLRTEAF
-,TRBJ1-1,TRBV5-5,ASSFIGNTEAF
once,TRBJ2-5,TRBV7-2,ASSPKGTQY
-,TRBJ2-5,TRBV10-3,ASSWDRGETQY
many,TRBJ2-1,TRBV6-5,ASSYIAGIAEQF
few,TRBJ1-5,TRBV9,ASSVGQGSNQPQH
few,TRBJ2-5,TRBV11-2,ASSFGGARETQY
few,TRBJ1-5,TRBV7-9,ASSLQGNQPQH